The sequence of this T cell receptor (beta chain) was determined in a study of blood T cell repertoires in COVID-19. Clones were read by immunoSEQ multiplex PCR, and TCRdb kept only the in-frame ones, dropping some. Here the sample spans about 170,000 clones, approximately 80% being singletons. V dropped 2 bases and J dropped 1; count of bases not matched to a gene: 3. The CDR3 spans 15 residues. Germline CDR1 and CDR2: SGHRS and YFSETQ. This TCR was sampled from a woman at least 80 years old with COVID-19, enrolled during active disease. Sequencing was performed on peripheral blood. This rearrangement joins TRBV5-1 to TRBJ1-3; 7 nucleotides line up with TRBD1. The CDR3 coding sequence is TGCGCCAGCAGCTTTGGGACAGCTTCTGGAAACACCATATATTTT. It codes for CASSFGTASGNTIYF.